Listed below are T cell receptor beta chains from one sample, sequenced in a study of T cell changes during pregnancy in multiple sclerosis. The assay was immunoSEQ multiplex PCR, and TCRdb's table has in-frame clones only and misses some. The profile shows around 43,000 clones, approximately 92% of them singletons. Specimen: CD4+ T cells from peripheral blood mononuclear cells, collected in the first trimester of pregnancy. The receptor source for this set is a female donor with multiple sclerosis, enrolled in a pregnancy study. Both conserved end residues are part of each CDR3. Fields, in order: J gene, D gene, V gene, clone size, CDR3 DNA, CDR3 protein. A D gene is named only where the DNA matches it firmly. Clone size is shown for a subset of rows, as once, few, many or a class of expanded clone.

TRBJ2-7 TRBD1 TRBV12-5 NA TGTGCTAGTGCCCTCGACGTGGGGACAGGGACCTACGAGCAGTACTTC CASALDVGTGTYEQYF
TRBJ2-1 TRBD2 TRBV2 NA TGTGCCAGCAGTTATAGCGGGAGGTCCTACAATGAGCAGTTCTTC CASSYSGRSYNEQFF
TRBJ1-5 NA TRBV4-1 once TGCGCCAGCAGCCAAGTAAGCGCCGGGGGGAATCAGCCCCAGCATTTT CASSQVSAGGNQPQHF
TRBJ2-5 NA TRBV10-1 once TGCGCCAGCAGTGAGTCGACAAAGTGGGAGACCCAGTACTTC CASSESTKWETQYF
TRBJ1-4 TRBD1 TRBV2 NA TGTGCCATCCCCGCGACAGGGGACGGGAATGAACTGTTTTTT CAIPATGDGNELFF
TRBJ1-4 TRBD1 TRBV27 NA TGTGCCAGCAGTTTAGGGACAGGGGGCATCCCTAATGAAAAACTGTTTTTT CASSLGTGGIPNEKLFF
TRBJ2-5 TRBD1 TRBV7-9 NA TGTGCCAGCAGCCCCGCCCGGACAGGGAAAGAGACCCAGTACTTC CASSPARTGKETQYF
TRBJ1-2 NA TRBV14 NA TGTGCCAGCAGCCTACGGGTTCCCGCCGAAGCTAACTATGGCTACACCTTC CASSLRVPAEANYGYTF
TRBJ1-1 NA TRBV6-4 once TGTGCCAGCAGCCTCGAGGTCGGTGGCACTGAAGCTTTCTTT CASSLEVGGTEAFF
TRBJ2-3 NA TRBV18 NA TGTGCCAGCTCATTAGCATCCTCACACACAGATACGCAGTATTTT CASSLASSHTDTQYF
TRBJ1-1 NA TRBV6-4 NA TGTGCCAGCAGTGTACAGCCGAACACTGAAGCTTTCTTT CASSVQPNTEAFF
TRBJ1-2 NA TRBV6-5 NA TGTGCCAGCAGTTACGACAGGACCTATGGCTACACCTTC CASSYDRTYGYTF
TRBJ2-1 NA TRBV5-5 once TGTGCCAGCAGCTCGCGGGACAGCCCCTACAATGAGCAGTTCTTC CASSSRDSPYNEQFF
TRBJ2-6 NA TRBV27 NA TGTGCCAGCAGTTCAACAGGGTTTGTTGCTGGGGCCAACGTCCTGACTTTC CASSSTGFVAGANVLTF
TRBJ2-5 NA TRBV4-3 NA TGCGCCAGCAGCCAAAATCGGGCAGGGGCGGGAGAGACCCAGTACTTC CASSQNRAGAGETQYF
TRBJ1-4 NA TRBV6-6 NA TGTGCCAGCAGTTACCCGACAGGCGAAAAACTGTTTTTT CASSYPTGEKLFF
TRBJ2-2 NA TRBV5-3 NA TGTGCCAGAAGCTTGCATAGCGGTCCGAACACCGGGGAGCTGTTTTTT CARSLHSGPNTGELFF
TRBJ1-1 TRBD1 TRBV19 NA TGTGCCAGTACCCCGACAGGGCTCACTGAAGCTTTCTTT CASTPTGLTEAFF
TRBJ2-7 NA TRBV25-1 NA TGTGCCAGCAGTGAATCTACTGATCAGTACTTC CASSESTDQYF
TRBJ2-3 NA TRBV30 once TGTGCCTGGAGTGTACACAGGGGGGGAGATACGCAGTATTTT CAWSVHRGGDTQYF